The 25 T cell receptor beta chains below come from one sample, sequenced in a study of CD8+ T cells in alopecia areata listed by TCRdb under 2018. The method behind the library was the immunoSEQ multiplex PCR assay. To provide template for TCR sequencing, every sample had RNA extracted and reverse transcribed into cDNA. TCRdb's version of the immuneACCESS table is confined to in-frame rearrangements and falls short of the full clone set. An unresolved V gene accounts for under half of the shortfall where checked; the remainder is of unknown origin. Recorded for this sample are 100,000 to 120,000 clones; around 55% of them occurred a single time. Clones ranked in the top ten supply 20% of the sample. Source material: CD8+ T cells sorted from blood. The receptors were sampled from a human donor in good health.

This sequence joins TRBV5-1 and TRBJ1-1, with a possible D match to TRBD1 (6 bases). The germline CDR1 and CDR2 sequences are SGHRS and YFSETQ. This CDR3 region has 16 residues. V lost 1 base and J lost 4, with 17 bases in between. The DNA for the CDR3 is TGCGCCAGCAGCTTGTCGGTCGGGGGCCAGAGCACTGAAGCTTTCTTT. It encodes CASSLSVGGQSTEAFF.

V usage is TRBV7-2 and J usage is TRBJ1-3; tentative D call: TRBD1 (5 bases). The V end was cut by 4 bases, the J end by 8 bases, with 18 bases between. The CDR3 consists of 15 residues. Germline V gene sequence: CDR1 SGHTA, CDR2 FQGNSA. The CDR3, as DNA: TGTGCCAGCAGCTGGACTGGGGGTGGCGGAGACACCATATATTTT. It codes for CASSWTGGGGDTIYF.

The genes are TRBV29-1 and TRBJ2-1, with D maybe TRBD1 (6 bases). CDR1 SQVTM and CDR2 ANQGSEA come from the germline V gene. This CDR3 contains 12 residues. V was shortened by 6 bases and J by 8 bases, with 14 bases between the two germline ends. The CDR3 region is CSVDTGNYEQFF. CDR3 nucleotide sequence: TGCAGCGTAGACACAGGGAACTATGAGCAGTTCTTC.

This clone was seen a few times. This chain links TRBV29-1 with TRBJ2-1, with D maybe TRBD1 (5 bases). The V gene lost 3 bases and the J gene lost 5 bases, with 5 bases spanning the gap. This CDR3 spans 11 amino acids. CDR1 and CDR2 from the germline V gene are SQVTM and ANQGSEA. The CDR3 here is CSVDRDNEQFF. The CDR3 bases are TGCAGCGTTGACAGGGACAATGAGCAGTTCTTC.

This clone came up a few times. CDR3 sequence: CASSDWDVPETQYF. For the CDR3, the DNA is TGTGCCAGTAGTGATTGGGACGTTCCAGAGACCCAGTACTTC. V gene TRBV19 combines with J gene TRBJ2-5; possibly TRBD1 or TRBD2 for D (5 bases each). The CDR3 consists of 14 residues. Germline V gene lookup returns CDR1 LNHDA and CDR2 SQIVND (reference sequence). The V gene lost 5 bases and the J gene lost 4 bases, with 14 bases spanning the gap.

The rearrangement uses TRBV5-1 and TRBJ2-5; 9 nucleotides agree with TRBD2. CDR1 is SGHRS, CDR2 YFSETQ, per germline. After removal of 0 bases from V and 5 bases from J, the junction contained 8 bases not matched to a gene. This CDR3 region has 16 residues. CDR3 amino acids: CASSLGPSGVLETQYF. The CDR3 nucleotides read TGCGCCAGCAGCTTGGGTCCTAGCGGGGTCTTGGAGACCCAGTACTTC. The complete variable domain, with remaining parts taken from reference TRBV5-1 and TRBJ2-5, reads KAGVTQTPRYLIKTRGQQVTLSCSPISGHRSVSWYQQTPGQGLQFLFEYFSETQRNKGNFPGRFSGRQFSNSRSEMNVSTLELGDSALYLCASSLGPSGVLETQYFGPGTRLLVL.

V gene TRBV13 combines with J gene TRBJ2-7; TRBD2 might be the D (6 bases). Trimming removed 8 bases from V and 3 bases from J, with 14 bases in between. Germline-derived CDR1 and CDR2 are PRHDT and FYEKMQ (reference sequence). The CDR3 spans 13 residues. The CDR3 spells CASRPAGFYEQYF. The CDR3 DNA is TGTGCCAGCCGGCCGGCGGGATTCTACGAGCAGTACTTC.

The gene calls are TRBV2 and TRBJ1-2; D gene ambiguous. This CDR3 has 11 amino acids. Trimming took off 7 bases at V and 4 bases at J, with 7 bases between the two ends. Germline CDR1 is SNHLY and CDR2 is FYNNEI. This CDR3 is CASMEAYGYTF. The CDR3 bases are TGTGCCAGCATGGAGGCCTATGGCTACACCTTC.

This clone was seen a handful of times. The CDR3, as DNA: TGCGCCAGCAGCCAAGAGGATGGGGCTAGCGGGGGGAAAGAGACCCAGTACTTC. It codes for CASSQEDGASGGKETQYF. This chain links TRBV4-3 with TRBJ2-5; the match to TRBD2 covers 11 bases. The CDR3 is 18 amino acids. The germline CDR1 and CDR2 sequences are LGHNA and YSLEER. V shed 0 bases, J shed 3 bases, and the junction held 9 bases outside the gene matches.

The chain joins TRBV30 to TRBJ2-3, with D possibly being TRBD2 (6 bases). The CDR3 totals 15 residues. The V and J ends lost 0 bases and 5 bases respectively, with 15 bases between them. Germline-derived CDR1 and CDR2 are GTSNPN and SVGIG (reference sequence). The CDR3 protein is CAWSVLGGEGDTQYF. Here the CDR3 DNA reads TGTGCCTGGAGTGTATTGGGGGGAGAGGGAGATACGCAGTATTTT.

The chain carries TRBV5-4 and TRBJ2-7, with D tentatively TRBD1 (5 bases). V gave up 5 bases and J gave up 3 bases, with 6 bases separating them. In germline, CDR1 is SGHNT, CDR2 YYREEE (reference sequence). The CDR3 is made up of 11 amino acids. The CDR3 DNA follows: TGTGCCAGCAGAGACAGCTACGAGCAGTACTTC. Translating gives CASRDSYEQYF.

This clone has a single count. The chain employs TRBV11-2 and TRBJ1-1; 7 bases are a match to TRBD1. In germline, CDR1 is SGHAT, CDR2 FQNNGV. The CDR3 is 18 amino acids. With 1 base clipped from V and 4 bases from J, the junction kept 15 bases outside the gene matches. CDR3 sequence (DNA): TGTGCCAGCAGCTTAGGTTCGGGACAGCTCAGGCCAGCCACTGAAGCTTTCTTT. Protein: CASSLGSGQLRPATEAFF.

The sample holds one count of this clone. J is TRBJ1-6 and V is TRBV4-3, with TRBD1 matching 7 bases. CDR3 size: 15 residues. J was trimmed by 8 bases and V by 4 bases; bases with no gene match: 8. CDR1 and CDR2 from the germline V gene are LGHNA and YSLEER. This CDR3 is CASSPGGGSYSPLHF. The CDR3 DNA reads as TGCGCCAGCAGCCCAGGAGGGGGCAGTTATTCACCCCTCCACTTT.

The CDR3 DNA reads TGTGCCAGCAGTACCGGGACAGGGGTATTAGATACGCAGTATTTT. It yields the protein CASSTGTGVLDTQYF. V usage is TRBV25-1 and J usage is TRBJ2-3, with 10 bases aligning to TRBD1. The CDR3 is made up of 15 amino acids. CDR1 and CDR2 (germline): MGHDK, SYGVNS. Trimming at V came to 5 bases and at J to 5 bases, leaving 7 bases not matched to a gene. Using reference TRBV25-1 and TRBJ2-3 for the parts outside the CDR3, the full variable domain is EADIYQTPRYLVIGTGKKITLECSQTMGHDKMYWYQQDPGMELHLIHYSYGVNSTEKGDLSSESTVSRIRTEHFPLTLESARPSHTSQYLCASSTGTGVLDTQYFGPGTRLTVL.

This clone was counted only a few times. The gene calls are TRBV18 and TRBJ2-2; D not resolved. With 2 bases removed from V and 4 bases from J, the gap between germline ends came to 8 bases. This CDR3 has 14 amino acids. The germline V gene has CDR1 KGHSH and CDR2 LQKENI. Here the CDR3 DNA reads TGTGCCAGCTCACCAACGATTGGCACCGGGGAGCTGTTTTTT. Encoded protein: CASSPTIGTGELFF.

The chain uses TRBV5-1 and TRBJ2-5; the D gene is possibly TRBD2 (6 bases). V gave up 4 bases and J gave up 0 bases, with 7 bases separating them. The CDR3 is 13 residues long. The germline CDR1 and CDR2 sequences are SGHRS and YFSETQ. The CDR3 loop is CASSAGYQETQYF. The CDR3 DNA reads as TGCGCCAGCAGCGCGGGGTACCAAGAGACCCAGTACTTC.

The sample holds a few counts of this clone. The V call is TRBV19, the J call TRBJ2-7; 8 bases match TRBD1. J lost 2 bases, V lost 5 bases, and 8 bases had no gene match. The germline CDR1 and CDR2 sequences are LNHDA and SQIVND (reference sequence). The CDR3 length is 15 residues. CDR3 DNA sequence: TGTGCCAGTAGTCCTGCACACAGGGGGACCTACGAGCAGTACTTC. It is translated as CASSPAHRGTYEQYF.

There are a few counts of this clone. This chain uses TRBV6-5 with TRBJ2-3; D is unresolved. The V gene lost 8 bases and the J gene lost 2 bases, with 11 bases spanning the gap. Germline V CDR1 and CDR2: MNHEY, SVGAGI. This CDR3 has 13 residues. This CDR3 is CASVGNNTDTQYF. As DNA, the CDR3 is TGTGCCAGCGTAGGTAACAACACAGATACGCAGTATTTT.

The chain combines TRBV28 with TRBJ2-3; 8 bases are a match to TRBD2. The length of the CDR3 is 15 residues. Germline trimming cut 7 bases from V and 3 bases from J; bases unmatched to any gene: 9. CDR1 and CDR2 from the germline V gene are MDHEN and SYDVKM. CDR3 bases: TGTGCCAGCATGGTCCGGGGGGGCCGAACAGATACGCAGTATTTT. Protein product: CASMVRGGRTDTQYF. Variable domain in full (rest from reference TRBV28 and TRBJ2-3): DVKVTQSSRYLVKRTGEKVFLECVQDMDHENMFWYRQDPGLGLRLIYFSYDVKMKEKGDIPEGYSVSREKKERFSLILESASTNQTSMYLCASMVRGGRTDTQYFGPGTRLTVL.

This clone was counted at least ten times. The rearrangement links TRBV7-2 to TRBJ2-3, with 11 nucleotides matching TRBD2. CDR3 length: 15 residues. V was clipped by 4 bases and J by 4 bases; unmatched bases: 4. Germline-derived CDR1 and CDR2 are SGHTA and FQGNSA. CDR3 loop: CASSSDSGGADTQYF. The CDR3 nucleotides read TGTGCCAGCAGCTCGGATAGCGGGGGGGCAGATACGCAGTATTTT.

The CDR3 coding sequence is TGTGCCAGCAGCCAAGATTGGGGTTTCAATGAGCAGTTCTTC. Amino acid sequence: CASSQDWGFNEQFF. The chain uses TRBV4-2 and TRBJ2-1; D uncertain. The germline V gene encodes CDR1 LGHNA and CDR2 YNFKEQ. CDR3 length: 14 residues. V dropped 0 bases and J dropped 6 bases, with 9 bases sitting between them.

In its sample, this clone was seen once. This chain uses TRBV2 with TRBJ2-1; perhaps TRBD2 as D (5 bases). V shed 6 bases and J shed 7 bases, with 7 bases lying between them. The CDR3 covers 11 residues. The V gene's germline CDR1 is SNHLY and CDR2 FYNNEI. The CDR3: CASSPGNEQFF. In DNA, the CDR3 is TGTGCCAGCAGCCCGGGGAATGAGCAGTTCTTC. The complete variable domain, with remaining parts taken from reference TRBV2 and TRBJ2-1, reads EPEVTQTPSHQVTQMGQEVILRCVPISNHLYFYWYRQILGQKVEFLVSFYNNEISEKSEIFDDQFSVERPDGSNFTLKIRSTKLEDSAMYFCASSPGNEQFFGPGTRLTVL.

The chain uses TRBV9 and TRBJ2-1, with D perhaps being TRBD1 or TRBD2 (5 bases each). The V gene's germline CDR1 is SGDLS and CDR2 YYNGEE. The CDR3 runs to 16 residues. Trimming removed 0 bases from V and 0 bases from J, with 10 bases in between. CDR3 bases: TGTGCCAGCAGCGTAGGATGGGGGAGCTCCTACAATGAGCAGTTCTTC. Translating it yields CASSVGWGSSYNEQFF.

The rearrangement uses TRBV11-2 and TRBJ2-7; D unresolved. CDR1 and CDR2 (germline): SGHAT, FQNNGV. This CDR3 spans 16 amino acids. Trimming removed 0 bases from V and 0 bases from J, with 12 bases in between. CDR3 sequence reads: CASSLDFPPSSYEQYF. CDR3 in DNA: TGTGCCAGCAGCTTAGATTTCCCGCCTAGCTCCTACGAGCAGTACTTC.

Only a few counts were recorded for this clone. The genes are TRBV7-9 and TRBJ1-1, with D unclear. Germline lookup yields CDR1 SEHNR and CDR2 FQNEAQ (reference sequence). V was trimmed by 4 bases and J by 6 bases, leaving 9 bases between them. This CDR3 region has 12 residues. The CDR3: CASSSPGSEAFF. The CDR3 DNA is TGTGCCAGCAGCTCCCCCGGCTCTGAAGCTTTCTTT.